This T cell receptor (beta chain) was recovered during a study of early T cells in non-severe SARS-CoV-2 infection. Broader study findings: Clonotype matching in VDJdb favored anti-spike CD8 responses and did not capture private and CD4 specificities.

Unique molecular identifier tags were affixed to discrete cDNA molecules. From the 5' RACE reads, TCRdb called clonotypes with MiXCR, one entry per CDR3 protein. The table lists around 70,000 distinct CDR3 sequences, 15% to 19% of them singletons. At least ten counts were recorded for this clonotype. Its antigen is unknown. The germline V gene has CDR1 SQVTM and CDR2 ANQGSEA. The CDR3 sequence is 15 residues long. V lost 2 bases and J lost 3, with 13 bases in between. The source of this sequence is an adult who was a healthcare worker with PCR-confirmed SARS-CoV-2 infection or an uninfected control (not recorded which). This sequence joins TRBV29-1 and TRBJ2-2, with unresolved D. What was sequenced was whole blood. The DNA of the CDR3 is TGCAGCGTTGAATCTGGGCCCTTCGACACCGGGGAGCTGTTTTTT. Encoded protein: CSVESGPFDTGELFF.